The source of this TCR beta chain is a study of regulatory T cells in long-lasting Graves disease. This clonotype was counted at least ten times. Construction of the TCR beta libraries employed iRepertoire HTBI primers in conjunction with Arm-PCR of CDR3 regions. In TCRdb, the multiplex PCR reads were re-called with MiXCR into one record per CDR3 protein. The repertoire includes hundreds of thousands of distinct CDR3 sequences, approximately 12% of them detected once, and roughly 9.7% sits in the top ten. V was cut by 3 bases and J by 10 bases, with 16 bases left in between. This CDR3 is built from 14 residues. Germline-derived CDR1 and CDR2 are SGHAT and FQDESV (reference sequence). Documented time point: newly diagnosed GD, antithyroid drugs for less than 3 months. Isolated PBMC RNA provided the starting material for the TCR library. These data are also associated with another study on T cells in Graves' hyperthyroidism and ophthalmopathy.

The input for sequencing was peripheral blood mononuclear cells (PBMCs), taken at new diagnosis, from a patient treated with antithyroid drugs. The receptor's source is a man aged 25-40 years with Graves disease. The genes are TRBV11-1 and TRBJ2-4; tentatively, D is TRBD2 (6 bases). CDR3: CASSFGREEGIQYF. CDR3 nucleotides: TGTGCCAGCAGCTTTGGGCGGGAAGAAGGGATTCAGTACTTC.